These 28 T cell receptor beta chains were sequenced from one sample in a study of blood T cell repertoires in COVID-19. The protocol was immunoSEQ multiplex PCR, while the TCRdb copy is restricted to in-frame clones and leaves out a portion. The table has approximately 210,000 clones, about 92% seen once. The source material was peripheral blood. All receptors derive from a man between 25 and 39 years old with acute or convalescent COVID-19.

CDR3 sequence (DNA): TGTGCCTGGAGCCCAGACAGGGGTCAGCCCCAGCATTTT. Translating gives CAWSPDRGQPQHF. This chain joins TRBV30 and TRBJ1-5; the match to TRBD1 covers 8 bases. The V gene end was trimmed by 3 bases and the J gene end by 6 bases; junction bases not matched to a gene: 4. Germline CDR1 and CDR2: GTSNPN and SVGIG (reference sequence). This CDR3 is built from 13 residues. The complete variable domain, with remaining parts taken from reference TRBV30 and TRBJ1-5, reads SQTIHQWPATLVQPVGSPLSLECTVEGTSNPNLYWYRQAAGRGLQLLFYSVGIGQISSEVPQNLSASRPQDRQFILSSKKLLLSDSGFYLCAWSPDRGQPQHFGDGTRLSIL.

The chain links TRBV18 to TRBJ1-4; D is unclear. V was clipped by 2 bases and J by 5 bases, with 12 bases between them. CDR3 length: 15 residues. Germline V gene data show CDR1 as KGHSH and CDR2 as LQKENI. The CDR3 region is CASSPAAGRNEKLFF. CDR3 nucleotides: TGTGCCAGCTCACCAGCCGCGGGGAGGAATGAAAAACTGTTTTTT.

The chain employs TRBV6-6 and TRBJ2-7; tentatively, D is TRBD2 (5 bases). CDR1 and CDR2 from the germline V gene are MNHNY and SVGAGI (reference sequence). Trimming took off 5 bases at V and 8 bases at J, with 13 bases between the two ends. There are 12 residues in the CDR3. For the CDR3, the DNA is TGTGCCAGCAGTACGGACTCAGTGAAGCAGTACTTC. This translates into CASSTDSVKQYF.

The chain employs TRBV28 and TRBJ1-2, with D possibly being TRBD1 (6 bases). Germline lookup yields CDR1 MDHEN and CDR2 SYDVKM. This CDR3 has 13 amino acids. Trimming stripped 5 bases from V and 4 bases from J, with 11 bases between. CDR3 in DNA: TGTGCCAGCAGTCGGCCCAGGGGCTATGGCTACACCTTC. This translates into CASSRPRGYGYTF.

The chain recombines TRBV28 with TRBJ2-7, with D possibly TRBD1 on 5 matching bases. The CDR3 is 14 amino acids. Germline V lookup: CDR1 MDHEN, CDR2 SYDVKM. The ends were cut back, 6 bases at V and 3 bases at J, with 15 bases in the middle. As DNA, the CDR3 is TGTGCCAGCAGACGGGCTTTAAGGGGCTACGAGCAGTACTTC. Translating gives CASRRALRGYEQYF.

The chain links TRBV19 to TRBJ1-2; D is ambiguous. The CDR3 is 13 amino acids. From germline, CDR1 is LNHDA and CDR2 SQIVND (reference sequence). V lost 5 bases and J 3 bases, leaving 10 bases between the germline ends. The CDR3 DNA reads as TGTGCCAGTAGTGCACTTATGGACTATGGCTACACCTTC. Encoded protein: CASSALMDYGYTF.

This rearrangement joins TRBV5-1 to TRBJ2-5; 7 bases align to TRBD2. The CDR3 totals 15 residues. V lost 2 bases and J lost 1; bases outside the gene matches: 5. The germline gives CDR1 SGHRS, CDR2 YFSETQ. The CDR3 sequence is CASSFSSGGQETQYF. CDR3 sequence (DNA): TGCGCCAGCAGCTTTTCTAGCGGAGGCCAAGAGACCCAGTACTTC.

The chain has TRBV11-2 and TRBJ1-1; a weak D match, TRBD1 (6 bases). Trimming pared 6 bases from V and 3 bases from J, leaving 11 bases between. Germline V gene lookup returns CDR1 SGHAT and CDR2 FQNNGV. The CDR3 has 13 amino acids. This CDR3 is CASRTGTYTEAFF. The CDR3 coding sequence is TGTGCCAGCAGAACAGGGACCTACACTGAAGCTTTCTTT.

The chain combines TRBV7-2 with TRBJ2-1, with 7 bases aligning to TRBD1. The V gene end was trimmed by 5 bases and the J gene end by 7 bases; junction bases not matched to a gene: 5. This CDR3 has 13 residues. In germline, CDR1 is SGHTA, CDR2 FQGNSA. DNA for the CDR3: TGTGCCAGCAGCATAAGACAGGGTAATGAGCAGTTCTTC. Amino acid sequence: CASSIRQGNEQFF. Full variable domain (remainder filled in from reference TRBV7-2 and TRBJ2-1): GAGVSQSPSNKVTEKGKDVELRCDPISGHTALYWYRQSLGQGLEFLIYFQGNSAPDKSGLPSDRFSAERTGGSVSTLTIQRTQQEDSAVYLCASSIRQGNEQFFGPGTRLTVL.

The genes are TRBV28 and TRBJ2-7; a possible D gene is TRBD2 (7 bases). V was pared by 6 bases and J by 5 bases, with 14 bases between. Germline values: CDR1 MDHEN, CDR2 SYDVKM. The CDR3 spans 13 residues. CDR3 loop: CASRQGGFNEQYF. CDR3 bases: TGTGCCAGCAGACAGGGAGGGTTTAACGAGCAGTACTTC.

In nucleotides, the CDR3 is TGTGCCAGCTCGTCTACTAGCGGGGGACTATTTTACACAGATACGCAGTATTTT. Translating it yields CASSSTSGGLFYTDTQYF. This chain connects TRBV18 to TRBJ2-3; 11 bases are shared with TRBD2. Trimming cost V 6 bases and J 2 bases; bases outside gene matches: 13. The CDR3 sequence is 18 residues long. Germline CDR1 and CDR2: KGHSH and LQKENI.

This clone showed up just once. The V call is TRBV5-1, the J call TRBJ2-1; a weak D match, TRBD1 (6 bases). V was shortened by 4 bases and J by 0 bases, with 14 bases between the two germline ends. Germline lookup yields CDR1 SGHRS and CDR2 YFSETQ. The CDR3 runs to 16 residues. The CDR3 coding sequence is TGCGCCAGCAGCACCCGTAGGGGGAGCTCCTACAATGAGCAGTTCTTC. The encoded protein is CASSTRRGSSYNEQFF.

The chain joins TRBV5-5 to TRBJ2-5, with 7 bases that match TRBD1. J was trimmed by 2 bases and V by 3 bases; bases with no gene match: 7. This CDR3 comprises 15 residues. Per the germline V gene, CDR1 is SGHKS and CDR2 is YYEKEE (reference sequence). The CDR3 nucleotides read TGTGCCAGCAGCTCCGGGACAGCTATTCAAGAGACCCAGTACTTC. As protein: CASSSGTAIQETQYF.

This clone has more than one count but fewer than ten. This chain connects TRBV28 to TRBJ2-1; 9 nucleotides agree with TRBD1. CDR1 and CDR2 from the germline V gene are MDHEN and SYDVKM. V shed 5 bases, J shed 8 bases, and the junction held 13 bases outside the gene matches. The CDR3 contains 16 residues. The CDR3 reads CASSPRGQGRADEQFF. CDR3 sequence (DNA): TGTGCCAGCAGTCCCAGGGGACAGGGCCGTGCGGATGAGCAGTTCTTC. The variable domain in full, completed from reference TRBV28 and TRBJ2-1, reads DVKVTQSSRYLVKRTGEKVFLECVQDMDHENMFWYRQDPGLGLRLIYFSYDVKMKEKGDIPEGYSVSREKKERFSLILESASTNQTSMYLCASSPRGQGRADEQFFGPGTRLTVL.

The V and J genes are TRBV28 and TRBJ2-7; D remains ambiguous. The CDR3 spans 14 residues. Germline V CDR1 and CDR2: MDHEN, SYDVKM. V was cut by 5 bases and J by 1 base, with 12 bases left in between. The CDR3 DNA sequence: TGTGCCAGCAGTGTCCCCCCCGTATCCTACGAGCAGTACTTC. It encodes CASSVPPVSYEQYF.

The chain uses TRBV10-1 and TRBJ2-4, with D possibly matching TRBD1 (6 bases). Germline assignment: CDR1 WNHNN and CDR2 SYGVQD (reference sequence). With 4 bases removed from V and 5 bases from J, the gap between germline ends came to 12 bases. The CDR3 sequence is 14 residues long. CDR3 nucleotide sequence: TGCGCCAGCAGTGGAACAGGGCGGGAAAACATTCAGTACTTC. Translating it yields CASSGTGRENIQYF.

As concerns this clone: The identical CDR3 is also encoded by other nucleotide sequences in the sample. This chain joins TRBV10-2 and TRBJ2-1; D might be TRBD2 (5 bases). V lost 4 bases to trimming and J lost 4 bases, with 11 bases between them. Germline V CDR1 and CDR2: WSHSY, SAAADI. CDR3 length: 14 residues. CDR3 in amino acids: CASSGTRGYNEQFF. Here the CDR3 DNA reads TGCGCCAGCAGTGGGACTCGGGGTTACAATGAGCAGTTCTTC.

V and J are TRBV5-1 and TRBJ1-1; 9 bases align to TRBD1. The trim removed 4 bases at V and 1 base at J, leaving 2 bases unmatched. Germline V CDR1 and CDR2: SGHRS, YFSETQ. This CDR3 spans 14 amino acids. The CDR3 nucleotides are TGCGCCAGCAGCAACAGGGGGCGGAACACTGAAGCTTTCTTT. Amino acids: CASSNRGRNTEAFF. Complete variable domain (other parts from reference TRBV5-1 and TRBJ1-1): KAGVTQTPRYLIKTRGQQVTLSCSPISGHRSVSWYQQTPGQGLQFLFEYFSETQRNKGNFPGRFSGRQFSNSRSEMNVSTLELGDSALYLCASSNRGRNTEAFFGQGTRLTVV.

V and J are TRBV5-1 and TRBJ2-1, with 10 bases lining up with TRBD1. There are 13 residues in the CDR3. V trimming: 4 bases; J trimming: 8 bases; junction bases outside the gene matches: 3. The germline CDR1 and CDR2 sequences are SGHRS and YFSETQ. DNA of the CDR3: TGCGCCAGCAGCAGACAGGGGGCCTATGAGCAGTTCTTC. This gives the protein CASSRQGAYEQFF. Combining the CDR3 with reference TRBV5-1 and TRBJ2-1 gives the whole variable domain KAGVTQTPRYLIKTRGQQVTLSCSPISGHRSVSWYQQTPGQGLQFLFEYFSETQRNKGNFPGRFSGRQFSNSRSEMNVSTLELGDSALYLCASSRQGAYEQFFGPGTRLTVL.

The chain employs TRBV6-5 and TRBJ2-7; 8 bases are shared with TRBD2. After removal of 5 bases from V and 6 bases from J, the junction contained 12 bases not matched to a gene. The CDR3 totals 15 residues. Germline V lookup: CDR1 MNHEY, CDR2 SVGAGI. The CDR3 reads CASSNTGGGALEQYF. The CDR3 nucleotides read TGTGCCAGCAGTAACACCGGGGGGGGCGCCCTCGAGCAGTACTTC.

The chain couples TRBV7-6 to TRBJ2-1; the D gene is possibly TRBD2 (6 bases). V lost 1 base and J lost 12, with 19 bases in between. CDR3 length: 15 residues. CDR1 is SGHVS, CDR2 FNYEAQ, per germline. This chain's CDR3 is CASSLEGTDGGRQFF. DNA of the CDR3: TGTGCCAGCAGCTTAGAAGGGACCGACGGGGGTAGGCAGTTCTTC.

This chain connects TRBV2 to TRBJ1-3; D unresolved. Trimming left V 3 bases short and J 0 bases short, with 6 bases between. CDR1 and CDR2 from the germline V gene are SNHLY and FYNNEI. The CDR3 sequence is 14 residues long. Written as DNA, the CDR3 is TGTGCCAGCAGTGAGTCGAGCTCTGGAAACACCATATATTTT. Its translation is CASSESSSGNTIYF.

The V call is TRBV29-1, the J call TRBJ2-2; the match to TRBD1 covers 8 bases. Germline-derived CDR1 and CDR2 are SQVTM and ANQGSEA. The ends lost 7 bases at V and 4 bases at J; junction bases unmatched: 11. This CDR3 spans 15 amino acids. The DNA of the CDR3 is TGCAGCGCCGGAGGGCGGACAGGGCCCACCGGGGAGCTGTTTTTT. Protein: CSAGGRTGPTGELFF.

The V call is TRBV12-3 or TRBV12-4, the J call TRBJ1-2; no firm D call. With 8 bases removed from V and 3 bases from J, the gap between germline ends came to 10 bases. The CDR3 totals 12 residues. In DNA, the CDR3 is TGTGCCAGCTGGAGGGCTGACTATGGCTACACCTTC. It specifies CASWRADYGYTF.

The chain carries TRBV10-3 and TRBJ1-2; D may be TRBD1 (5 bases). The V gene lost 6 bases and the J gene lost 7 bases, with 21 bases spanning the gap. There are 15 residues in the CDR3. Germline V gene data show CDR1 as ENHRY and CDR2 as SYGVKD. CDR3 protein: CAISGGGARQGGYTF. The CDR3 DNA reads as TGTGCCATCAGCGGGGGAGGGGCCCGGCAGGGTGGCTACACCTTC.

As DNA, the CDR3 is TGTGCCAGCAGCCCGAGGAGCCTTTCCTACGAGCAGTACTTC. It is translated as CASSPRSLSYEQYF. V and J are TRBV5-6 and TRBJ2-7; no definite D call. The germline gives CDR1 SGHDT, CDR2 YYEEEE. CDR3 length: 14 amino acids. With 4 bases removed from V and 1 base from J, the gap between germline ends came to 12 bases.

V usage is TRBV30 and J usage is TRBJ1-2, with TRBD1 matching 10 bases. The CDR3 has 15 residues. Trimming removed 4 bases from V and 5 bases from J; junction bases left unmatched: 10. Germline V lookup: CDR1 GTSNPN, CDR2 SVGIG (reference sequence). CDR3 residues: CAWKAGTGVIYGYTF. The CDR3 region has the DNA TGTGCCTGGAAGGCCGGGACAGGGGTAATTTATGGCTACACCTTC.

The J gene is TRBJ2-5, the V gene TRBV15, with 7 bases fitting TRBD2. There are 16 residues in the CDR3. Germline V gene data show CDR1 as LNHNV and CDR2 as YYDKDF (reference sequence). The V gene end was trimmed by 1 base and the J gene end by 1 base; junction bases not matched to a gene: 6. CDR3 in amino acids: CATSRGSASGQETQYF. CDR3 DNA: TGTGCCACCAGCAGAGGGTCGGCTAGCGGCCAAGAGACCCAGTACTTC.